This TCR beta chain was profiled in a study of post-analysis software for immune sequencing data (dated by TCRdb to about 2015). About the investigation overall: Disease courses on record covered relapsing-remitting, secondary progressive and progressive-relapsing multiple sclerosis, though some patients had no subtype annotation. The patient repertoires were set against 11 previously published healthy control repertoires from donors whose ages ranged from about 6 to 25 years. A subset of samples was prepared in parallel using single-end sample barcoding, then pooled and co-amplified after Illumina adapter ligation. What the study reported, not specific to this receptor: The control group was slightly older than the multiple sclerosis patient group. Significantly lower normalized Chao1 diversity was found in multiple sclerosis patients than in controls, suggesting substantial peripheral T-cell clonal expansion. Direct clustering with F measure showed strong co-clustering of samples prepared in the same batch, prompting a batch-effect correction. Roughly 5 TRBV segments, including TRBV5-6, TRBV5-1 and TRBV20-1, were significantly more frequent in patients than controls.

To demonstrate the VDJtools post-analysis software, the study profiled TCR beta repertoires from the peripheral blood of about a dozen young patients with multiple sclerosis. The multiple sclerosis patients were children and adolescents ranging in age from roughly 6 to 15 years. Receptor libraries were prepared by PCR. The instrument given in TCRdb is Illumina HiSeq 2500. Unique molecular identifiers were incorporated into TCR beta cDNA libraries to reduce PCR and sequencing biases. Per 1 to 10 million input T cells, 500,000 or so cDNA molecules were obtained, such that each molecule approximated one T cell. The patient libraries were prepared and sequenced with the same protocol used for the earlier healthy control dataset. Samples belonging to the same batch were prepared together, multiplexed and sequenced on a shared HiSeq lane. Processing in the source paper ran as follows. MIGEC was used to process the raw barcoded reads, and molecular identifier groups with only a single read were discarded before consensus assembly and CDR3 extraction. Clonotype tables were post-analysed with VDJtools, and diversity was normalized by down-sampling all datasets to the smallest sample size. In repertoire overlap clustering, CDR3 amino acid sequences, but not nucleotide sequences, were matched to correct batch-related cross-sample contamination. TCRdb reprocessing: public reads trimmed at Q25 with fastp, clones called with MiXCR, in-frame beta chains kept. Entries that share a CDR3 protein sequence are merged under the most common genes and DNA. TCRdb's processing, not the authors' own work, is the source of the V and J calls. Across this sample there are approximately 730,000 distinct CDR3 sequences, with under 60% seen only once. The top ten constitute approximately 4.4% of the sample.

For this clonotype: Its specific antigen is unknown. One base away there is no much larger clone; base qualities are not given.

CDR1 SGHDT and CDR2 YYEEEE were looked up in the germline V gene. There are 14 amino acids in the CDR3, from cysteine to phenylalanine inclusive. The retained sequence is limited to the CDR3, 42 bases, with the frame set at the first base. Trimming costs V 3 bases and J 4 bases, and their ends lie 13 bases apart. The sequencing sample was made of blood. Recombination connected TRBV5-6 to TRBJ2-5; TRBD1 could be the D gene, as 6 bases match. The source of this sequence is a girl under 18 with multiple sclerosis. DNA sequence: TGTGCCAGCAGCTCGAATTCCAGGGGAGAGACCCAGTACTTC. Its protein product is CASSSNSRGETQYF.